A single sample is the source of the 28 T cell receptor beta chains below, sequenced in a study of blood T cell repertoires in COVID-19. Measured with immunoSEQ multiplex PCR; TCRdb has only the in-frame clones, and not every one. Among 150,000 or so clones, around 85% were seen once, and the ten largest hold roughly 8%. The sample consisted of peripheral blood. The receptor source for this set is a man in his 60s with acute or convalescent COVID-19.

In regard to this clone: A read error may produce the germline difference seen at one junction end. This rearrangement joins TRBV27 to TRBJ2-5, with D possibly matching TRBD1 (6 bases). Germline CDR1 reads MNHEY; CDR2 reads SMNVEV (reference sequence). The length of the CDR3 is 22 residues. CDR3 nucleotides: TGTGCCGGCAGTTTATCTCCTCCCATGGCCACCCCCAGGGGCAACTACCAAGAGACCCAGTACTTC. This codes for CAGSLSPPMATPRGNYQETQYF.

This chain joins TRBV28 and TRBJ1-4; 10 bases match TRBD1. Losses at the gene ends were 6 bases for V and 4 bases for J; bases not matched to a gene: 5. The CDR3 runs 15 residues. CDR1 MDHEN and CDR2 SYDVKM come from the germline V gene. In DNA form, the CDR3 reads TGTGCCAGCAGCCGACAGGGGGCGGGTAATGAAAAACTGTTTTTT. It encodes CASSRQGAGNEKLFF. The variable domain in full, with the rest retrieved from reference TRBV28 and TRBJ1-4, is DVKVTQSSRYLVKRTGEKVFLECVQDMDHENMFWYRQDPGLGLRLIYFSYDVKMKEKGDIPEGYSVSREKKERFSLILESASTNQTSMYLCASSRQGAGNEKLFFGSGTQLSVL.

This sequence joins TRBV5-6 and TRBJ2-7; D gene ambiguous. The V and J ends lost 0 bases and 5 bases respectively, with 9 bases between them. This CDR3 has 13 amino acids. Germline CDR1 and CDR2: SGHDT and YYEEEE. Here the CDR3 reads CASSLGPRDEQYF. The DNA for the CDR3 is TGTGCCAGCAGCTTGGGGCCCCGGGACGAGCAGTACTTC.

The V and J genes are TRBV15 and TRBJ2-1; TRBD2 matches at 10 bases. CDR3 length: 16 residues. Germline CDR1 is LNHNV and CDR2 is YYDKDF (reference sequence). Trimming took 3 bases from V and 9 from J; bases not matched to a gene: 11. CDR3 amino acids: CATSSPSGRGPGEQFF. The CDR3 nucleotides read TGTGCCACCAGCAGCCCTAGCGGGAGAGGTCCCGGTGAGCAGTTCTTC.

The rearrangement joins TRBV14 to TRBJ2-7, with 9 bases aligning to TRBD1. V gave up 3 bases and J gave up 5 bases; unmatched junction bases: 5. The CDR3 runs 14 residues. CDR1 and CDR2 from the germline V gene are SGHDN and FVKESK. CDR3 DNA sequence: TGTGCCAGCAGCCACGGGACAGGGCTAAACGAGCAGTACTTC. This sequence encodes CASSHGTGLNEQYF.

This clone occurred once. The genes are TRBV19 and TRBJ2-3; 7 nucleotides agree with TRBD1. This CDR3 has 12 amino acids. J lost 9 bases, V lost 1 base, and 1 base had no gene match. Germline CDR1 and CDR2: LNHDA and SQIVND (reference sequence). CDR3 DNA: TGTGCCAGTAGTATAGGGGGACAGACGCAGTATTTT. It is translated as CASSIGGQTQYF. Combining the CDR3 with reference TRBV19 and TRBJ2-3 gives the whole variable domain DGGITQSPKYLFRKEGQNVTLSCEQNLNHDAMYWYRQDPGQGLRLIYYSQIVNDFQKGDIAEGYSVSREKKESFPLTVTSAQKNPTAFYLCASSIGGQTQYFGPGTRLTVL.

This chain joins TRBV30 and TRBJ1-6, with 7 bases that match TRBD1. Trimming cost V 0 bases and J 8 bases; bases outside gene matches: 7. The V gene's germline CDR1 is GTSNPN and CDR2 SVGIG (reference sequence). This CDR3 comprises 15 residues. The chain's CDR3 is CAWSVNTGADSPLHF. In DNA, the CDR3 is TGTGCCTGGAGTGTAAATACAGGGGCGGATTCACCCCTCCACTTT.

The chain couples TRBV11-3 to TRBJ1-1; D is possibly TRBD1 (6 bases). CDR1 is SGHNT, CDR2 YENEEA, per germline. The V and J ends lost 1 base and 4 bases respectively, with 13 bases between them. CDR3 size: 15 residues. The CDR3 coding sequence is TGTGCCAGCAGCTTAGGTCCAGGGGAGAGCACTGAAGCTTTCTTT. Translating gives CASSLGPGESTEAFF.

On this clone: This CDR3 is also generated by other DNA sequences in the sample. V and J are TRBV7-9 and TRBJ1-6; D call uncertain. The V end lost 3 bases, the J end lost 4 bases, and 7 bases lay between the germline ends. CDR1 and CDR2 (germline): SEHNR, FQNEAQ (reference sequence). The length of the CDR3 is 14 residues. CDR3 loop: CASSFGDYNSPLHF. The CDR3 DNA follows: TGTGCCAGCAGCTTCGGTGATTATAATTCACCCCTCCACTTT.

V is TRBV28 and J is TRBJ1-2, with D perhaps TRBD1 (6 bases). CDR3 length: 13 residues. Trimming removed 6 bases at V and 8 bases at J, with 16 bases between. Germline CDR1 MDHEN, CDR2 SYDVKM. The CDR3 loop reads CASSSQGREGYTF. The CDR3 DNA reads TGTGCCAGCAGCTCACAGGGTAGGGAAGGCTACACCTTC.

The V gene is TRBV11-2, the J gene TRBJ1-1; no firm D call. This CDR3 comprises 14 residues. V was cut by 3 bases and J by 5 bases, with 13 bases left in between. Germline lookup yields CDR1 SGHAT and CDR2 FQNNGV. CDR3 loop: CASSFSEGGTEAFF. As DNA, the CDR3 is TGTGCCAGCAGCTTTAGTGAGGGAGGAACTGAAGCTTTCTTT. Based on the CDR3 plus reference TRBV11-2 and TRBJ1-1, the full variable domain is EAGVAQSPRYKIIEKRQSVAFWCNPISGHATLYWYQQILGQGPKLLIQFQNNGVVDDSQLPKDRFSAERLKGVDSTLKIQPAKLEDSAVYLCASSFSEGGTEAFFGQGTRLTVV.

The rearrangement joins TRBV28 to TRBJ2-3; 8 nucleotides agree with TRBD2. The CDR3 loop spans 17 amino acids. Germline CDR1 and CDR2: MDHEN and SYDVKM. With V trimmed by 6 bases and J by 2 bases, 13 bases remained unmatched. CDR3 region: CASSLPAGGGYTDTQYF. Here the CDR3 DNA reads TGTGCCAGCAGCCTACCCGCGGGGGGCGGATACACAGATACGCAGTATTTT.

This clone was recorded only once. The chain uses TRBV30 and TRBJ2-1; TRBD2 aligns across 13 bases. Germline CDR1 and CDR2: GTSNPN and SVGIG (reference sequence). This CDR3 has 14 residues. With V trimmed by 4 bases and J by 5 bases, 2 bases remained unmatched. CDR3 protein: CAWKGLAGNNEQFF. CDR3 DNA sequence: TGTGCCTGGAAGGGACTAGCGGGAAACAATGAGCAGTTCTTC.

The chain recombines TRBV2 with TRBJ1-4; tentative D call: TRBD1 (6 bases). Germline values: CDR1 SNHLY, CDR2 FYNNEI. The length of the CDR3 is 14 residues. Trimming pared 6 bases from V and 8 bases from J, leaving 16 bases between. Here the CDR3 reads CASRRTAVGEKLFF. In DNA, the CDR3 is TGTGCCAGCAGGAGGACAGCAGTCGGAGAAAAACTGTTTTTT. Supplemented by reference TRBV2 and TRBJ1-4, the full variable domain reads EPEVTQTPSHQVTQMGQEVILRCVPISNHLYFYWYRQILGQKVEFLVSFYNNEISEKSEIFDDQFSVERPDGSNFTLKIRSTKLEDSAMYFCASRRTAVGEKLFFGSGTQLSVL.

This chain links TRBV28 with TRBJ2-1, with a possible D match to TRBD1 (5 bases). Trimming took 6 bases from V and 6 from J, leaving 36 bases between them. This CDR3 has 21 residues. CDR1 and CDR2 (germline): MDHEN, SYDVKM. The CDR3 sequence is CASSETDPVWTQRIVPNEQFF. The CDR3 bases are TGTGCCAGCAGCGAGACCGACCCGGTGTGGACACAAAGAATAGTCCCCAATGAGCAGTTCTTC.

This chain joins TRBV30 and TRBJ1-2; D uncertain. This CDR3 has 15 residues. Trimming took 0 bases from V and 0 from J, leaving 11 bases between them. Germline lookup yields CDR1 GTSNPN and CDR2 SVGIG (reference sequence). CDR3 in amino acids: CAWSVAGRTNYGYTF. The CDR3, as DNA: TGTGCCTGGAGTGTAGCAGGTCGTACTAACTATGGCTACACCTTC.

This clone appeared a single time. The same CDR3 also results from other DNA sequences found in this sample. V usage is TRBV5-1 and J usage is TRBJ1-2; 9 bases are shared with TRBD1. The V gene's germline CDR1 is SGHRS and CDR2 YFSETQ. The CDR3 spans 15 residues. With 0 bases clipped from V and 6 bases from J, the junction kept 6 bases outside the gene matches. In DNA form, the CDR3 reads TGCGCCAGCAGCTTGGGGACAGGGGCTAAAGATGGCTACACCTTC. Residues: CASSLGTGAKDGYTF.

The chain couples TRBV24-1 to TRBJ1-5, with 10 bases identical to TRBD1. This CDR3 has 16 amino acids. Germline assignment: CDR1 KGHDR and CDR2 SFDVKD. The V gene end was trimmed by 2 bases and the J gene end by 5 bases; junction bases not matched to a gene: 5. The CDR3: CATSDSDRGPYQPQHF. The CDR3 DNA is TGTGCCACCAGTGATTCTGACAGGGGGCCTTATCAGCCCCAGCATTTT.

CDR3: CASSLKDTPNEKLFF. DNA for the CDR3: TGTGCCAGCAGCTTAAAGGACACTCCTAATGAAAAACTGTTTTTT. The chain links TRBV7-9 to TRBJ1-4; D is possibly TRBD1 (5 bases). V gave up 2 bases and J gave up 3 bases, with 10 bases separating them. The germline gives CDR1 SEHNR, CDR2 FQNEAQ (reference sequence). This CDR3 region has 15 residues.

CDR3 region: CASQPGLAFTEQYF. DNA of the CDR3: TGCGCCAGCCAGCCGGGACTAGCTTTCACCGAGCAGTACTTC. The gene calls are TRBV10-2 and TRBJ2-7, with 9 bases that match TRBD2. This CDR3 contains 14 residues. Losses at the gene ends were 8 bases for V and 6 bases for J; bases not matched to a gene: 11. Germline V gives CDR1 WSHSY, CDR2 SAAADI.

V and J are TRBV6-5 and TRBJ1-1; tentative D call: TRBD1 (5 bases). The CDR3 contains 14 residues. Trimming removed 0 bases at V and 1 base at J, with 6 bases between. Germline CDR1 is MNHEY and CDR2 is SVGAGI. As DNA, the CDR3 is TGTGCCAGCAGTTACTCGACAGCGAACACTGAAGCTTTCTTT. Encoded protein: CASSYSTANTEAFF.

This chain joins TRBV5-4 and TRBJ2-7, with 8 bases lining up with TRBD2. The germline gives CDR1 SGHNT, CDR2 YYREEE (reference sequence). With V trimmed by 5 bases and J by 3 bases, 7 bases remained unmatched. This CDR3 is 14 amino acids long. The chain's CDR3 is CASSSTSVSYEQYF. CDR3 sequence (DNA): TGTGCCAGCAGTTCGACTAGCGTTAGCTACGAGCAGTACTTC. The variable domain in full, with the rest retrieved from reference TRBV5-4 and TRBJ2-7, is ETGVTQSPTHLIKTRGQQVTLRCSSQSGHNTVSWYQQALGQGPQFIFQYYREEENGRGNFPPRFSGLQFPNYSSELNVNALELDDSALYLCASSSTSVSYEQYFGPGTRLTVT.

This chain connects TRBV7-3 to TRBJ2-1; the match to TRBD2 covers 7 bases. The CDR3 is 15 residues long. CDR1 is SGHTA, CDR2 FQGTGA, per germline. V lost 5 bases to trimming and J lost 0 bases; unmatched junction nucleotides: 4. The CDR3 DNA reads TGTGCCAGCAGCCCCGGGGGGACCTCCTACAATGAGCAGTTCTTC. Its protein is CASSPGGTSYNEQFF.

The chain employs TRBV28 and TRBJ2-1, with 7 bases that match TRBD1. Germline V gene sequence: CDR1 MDHEN, CDR2 SYDVKM. With V trimmed by 6 bases and J by 0 bases, 5 bases remained unmatched. The CDR3 loop spans 15 amino acids. DNA of the CDR3: TGTGCCAGCAGGGCACAGGGGCGCTCCTACAATGAGCAGTTCTTC. Residues: CASRAQGRSYNEQFF.

The genes are TRBV29-1 and TRBJ1-1; 9 nucleotides line up with TRBD1. There are 13 residues in the CDR3. The germline CDR1 and CDR2 sequences are SQVTM and ANQGSEA. V trimming: 7 bases; J trimming: 3 bases; junction bases outside the gene matches: 6. For the CDR3, the DNA is TGCAGCGCCGGACAGGGGTCCGACACTGAAGCTTTCTTT. As protein: CSAGQGSDTEAFF.

V gene TRBV28 combines with J gene TRBJ1-3; 8 bases are shared with TRBD1. Germline V lookup: CDR1 MDHEN, CDR2 SYDVKM. This CDR3 has 15 residues. With V trimmed by 7 bases and J by 4 bases, 9 bases remained unmatched. CDR3 nucleotides: TGTGCCAGCACCGAGGGACAGGCTTCGGGAAACACCATATATTTT. This encodes CASTEGQASGNTIYF. Based on the CDR3 plus reference TRBV28 and TRBJ1-3, the full variable domain is DVKVTQSSRYLVKRTGEKVFLECVQDMDHENMFWYRQDPGLGLRLIYFSYDVKMKEKGDIPEGYSVSREKKERFSLILESASTNQTSMYLCASTEGQASGNTIYFGEGSWLTVV.

The gene calls are TRBV5-1 and TRBJ2-7; 13 bases agree with TRBD2. CDR1 is SGHRS, CDR2 YFSETQ, per germline. This CDR3 is built from 14 residues. Trimming at V came to 0 bases and at J to 7 bases, leaving 1 base not matched to a gene. CDR3 protein: CASSLEGLAGEQYF. As DNA, the CDR3 is TGCGCCAGCAGCTTGGAGGGACTAGCGGGAGAGCAGTACTTC.

The rearrangement uses TRBV30 and TRBJ2-4; D is perhaps TRBD1 (5 bases). The CDR3 loop spans 13 amino acids. Trimming pared 4 bases from V and 0 bases from J, leaving 7 bases between. Looked up from germline, CDR1 is GTSNPN and CDR2 is SVGIG (reference sequence). The chain's CDR3 is CAWNQGAKNIQYF. The CDR3 region has the DNA TGTGCCTGGAATCAGGGAGCCAAAAACATTCAGTACTTC.